Sequencing of this T cell receptor beta chain was carried out in a study of cytomegalovirus exposure and HLA in healthy donors. Produced via immunoSEQ multiplex PCR; TCRdb's table is partial and in-frame only. The table records 100,000 to 120,000 clones, about 85% of them present only once. The CDR3 extends over 15 amino acids. CDR1 and CDR2 from the germline V gene are MDHEN and SYDVKM. V was trimmed by 7 bases and J by 2 bases, leaving 18 bases between them. The approximately 120-subject validation cohort, separate from the approximately 660-subject first cohort, included the donors. This chain uses TRBV28 with TRBJ2-7; D remains unclear. The TCR sequence derives from a woman between 18 and 30 years old in good health and CMV-seronegative. Sequencing used PBMCs. In DNA form, the CDR3 reads TGTGCCAGCACCATCTCCTCCAGGCCAACCTACGAGCAGTACTTC. Encoded protein: CASTISSRPTYEQYF.